The 14 T cell receptor beta chains below were found in one sample sequenced in a study of T-cell reconstitution after alpha-beta-depleted transplantation in children. TCRbeta library construction was performed incorporating unique molecular identifiers. TCRdb redid the calling of the PCR reads with MiXCR, one entry per CDR3 protein. The sample shows about 240,000 distinct CDR3 sequences, roughly a quarter of them seen only once. Material: PBMCs, obtained before TCRalphabeta/CD19-depleted stem cell transplant. The receptors were sampled from a girl aged 2-9 years with Fanconi anemia, due to receive a stem cell transplant.

The chain couples TRBV11-2 to TRBJ2-5; possibly TRBD1 for D (6 bases). The CDR3 extends over 16 amino acids. V shed 1 base and J shed 0 bases, with 12 bases lying between them. The germline gives CDR1 SGHAT, CDR2 FQNNGV. The CDR3 protein is CASSLGRDIYQETQYF. The CDR3 nucleotides are TGTGCCAGCAGCTTAGGCCGGGACATTTACCAAGAGACCCAGTACTTC. Based on the CDR3 plus reference TRBV11-2 and TRBJ2-5, the full variable domain is EAGVAQSPRYKIIEKRQSVAFWCNPISGHATLYWYQQILGQGPKLLIQFQNNGVVDDSQLPKDRFSAERLKGVDSTLKIQPAKLEDSAVYLCASSLGRDIYQETQYFGPGTRLLVL.

This clonotype was seen repeatedly, ten times or more. J is TRBJ2-3 and V is TRBV6-1, with D possibly called TRBD1 or TRBD2 (5 bases each). The V gene lost 5 bases and the J gene lost 2 bases, with 8 bases spanning the gap. The CDR3 consists of 13 residues. The germline CDR1 and CDR2 sequences are MNHNS and SASEGT. CDR3 coding DNA: TGTGCCAGCAGTCCCGGGGCCACAGATACGCAGTATTTT. The encoded protein is CASSPGATDTQYF.

This clonotype turned up a few times. This sequence joins TRBV20-1 and TRBJ2-1, with 9 bases aligning to TRBD1. This CDR3 is built from 14 residues. J lost 11 bases, V lost 3 bases, and 11 bases had no gene match. Germline CDR1 is DFQATT and CDR2 is SNEGSKA (reference sequence). CDR3 amino acids: CSASLGQGLTQQFF. The CDR3 region has the DNA TGCAGTGCTAGTCTGGGACAGGGCCTGACGCAGCAGTTCTTC.

At least ten counts were recorded for this clonotype. V gene TRBV3-1 combines with J gene TRBJ1-2; a weak D match, TRBD1 (6 bases). The V gene's germline CDR1 is LGHDT and CDR2 YNNKEL (reference sequence). V shed 3 bases and J shed 6 bases, with 14 bases lying between them. The CDR3 length is 14 residues. The CDR3 region is CASSHERQVNGYTF. For the CDR3, the DNA is TGTGCCAGCAGCCATGAGAGACAGGTTAATGGCTACACCTTC. The entire variable domain, with the rest obtained from reference TRBV3-1 and TRBJ1-2, is as follows: DTAVSQTPKYLVTQMGNDKSIKCEQNLGHDTMYWYKQDSKKFLKIMFSYNNKELIINETVPNRFSPKSPDKAHLNLHINSLELGDSAVYFCASSHERQVNGYTFGSGTRLTVV.

The chain uses TRBV20-1 and TRBJ2-2; D perhaps matches TRBD1 (6 bases). This CDR3 contains 15 residues. V lost 2 bases, J lost 6 bases, and 16 bases lay in between. Germline V gene sequence: CDR1 DFQATT, CDR2 SNEGSKA (reference sequence). The CDR3 region has the DNA TGCAGTGCTAGACCAAAGGGGGTCGGCTCCGGGGAGCTGTTTTTT. This encodes CSARPKGVGSGELFF.

There are many counts of this clonotype. The V call is TRBV29-1, the J call TRBJ2-7, with 10 bases matching TRBD1. J lost 0 bases, V lost 7 bases, and 3 bases had no gene match. CDR1 SQVTM and CDR2 ANQGSEA come from the germline V gene. The CDR3 covers 13 residues. CDR3 amino acids: CSAGTGASYEQYF. The CDR3 DNA reads as TGCAGCGCCGGGACAGGGGCCTCCTACGAGCAGTACTTC.

The chain recombines TRBV12-3 or TRBV12-4 with TRBJ2-1; 10 bases align to TRBD2. This CDR3 has 15 amino acids. V gave up 6 bases and J gave up 5 bases; unmatched junction bases: 7. The DNA of the CDR3 is TGTGCCAGCAGCCGTAGCGGGGGGACACACAATGAGCAGTTCTTC. It is translated as CASSRSGGTHNEQFF.

This clonotype occurred many times. For the CDR3, the DNA is TGTGCCAGCAGTCCAGGTGGCAACGTCCTGACTTTC. The encoded protein is CASSPGGNVLTF. This chain joins TRBV12-3 or TRBV12-4 and TRBJ2-6; D not resolved. The CDR3 contains 12 residues. The V end lost 5 bases, the J end lost 9 bases, and 8 bases lay between the germline ends.

The chain carries TRBV20-1 and TRBJ2-3; D gene unclear. This CDR3 is built from 15 residues. V was trimmed by 0 bases and J by 2 bases, leaving 12 bases between them. Germline V gene lookup returns CDR1 DFQATT and CDR2 SNEGSKA (reference sequence). Here the CDR3 DNA reads TGCAGTGCTAGAGATCGACACGTTTTCACAGATACGCAGTATTTT. This gives the protein CSARDRHVFTDTQYF.

This clonotype was picked up many times. The chain links TRBV20-1 to TRBJ2-7; 10 positions match TRBD2. CDR1 DFQATT and CDR2 SNEGSKA come from the germline V gene (reference sequence). Trimming took 2 bases from V and 7 from J; bases not matched to a gene: 8. This CDR3 is built from 14 residues. The chain's CDR3 is CSARILAGPGEQYF. The CDR3 nucleotides read TGCAGTGCTAGAATACTAGCGGGGCCGGGGGAGCAGTACTTC.

The chain couples TRBV20-1 to TRBJ2-7; either TRBD1 or TRBD2 may supply D (5 bases each). CDR1 and CDR2 (germline): DFQATT, SNEGSKA (reference sequence). V was clipped by 6 bases and J by 4 bases, with 16 bases between them. CDR3 length: 13 amino acids. CDR3 sequence: CSARGRQAYEQYF. The CDR3 DNA is TGCAGTGCAAGGGGACGGCAAGCATACGAGCAGTACTTC.

In its sample, this clonotype was seen many times. This sequence joins TRBV23-1 and TRBJ1-1; weak D call: TRBD1 (5 bases). TRBV23-1 is treated as an ORF (open reading frame) with a function not yet certain. CDR3 length: 14 amino acids. V was cut by 10 bases and J by 3 bases, with 18 bases left in between. CDR3 sequence (DNA): TGCGCCATGTACTTCTCGGGAGGGGACACTGAAGCTTTCTTT. Translation gives CAMYFSGGDTEAFF.

This clonotype was counted at least ten times. The V and J genes are TRBV2 and TRBJ2-7; D call uncertain. CDR1 is SNHLY and CDR2 is FYNNEI in the germline V gene. V lost 1 base to trimming and J lost 5 bases, with 3 bases between them. The CDR3 extends over 11 amino acids. CDR3 protein: CASSEGNEQYF. For the CDR3, the DNA is TGTGCCAGCAGTGAAGGGAACGAGCAGTACTTC.

This clonotype came up a few times. V and J are TRBV4-1 and TRBJ2-3, with 8 bases identical to TRBD2. CDR1 is MGHRA, CDR2 YSYEKL, per germline. The junction had 11 bases not matched to a gene; V was cut back by 6 bases and J by 0 bases. CDR3 length equals 17 residues. CDR3 sequence: CASRSGLAETSTDTQYF. The CDR3 DNA follows: TGCGCCAGCAGATCCGGACTAGCTGAAACTAGCACAGATACGCAGTATTTT.